The rows below give T cell receptor beta chains drawn from one sample of a study of shared clonotypes between healthy human individuals. Sequencing used immunoSEQ multiplex PCR; TCRdb keeps in-frame clones, though not all of them. The repertoire has fewer than 650,000 clones, 76% of them found once; the top ten carry 10% to 15%. The specimen was PBMCs. These receptors were collected from a woman aged 40 to 49 in good health. Some clones in this sample may be carry-over from other donors' samples. The CDR3 runs from the conserved cysteine through the conserved F or W. D genes are given only for firm matches. Rows give clone size only sometimes, using once, few, many, or a class for an expanded clone.

v_call: TRBV7-9; d_call: TRBD1; j_call: TRBJ2-5; clone_size: -; cdr3_nt: TGTGCCAGCAGCTTAGGACCCGGGACAGGCCAAGAGACCCAGTACTTC; cdr3_aa: CASSLGPGTGQETQYF
v_call: TRBV19; d_call: -; j_call: TRBJ2-7; clone_size: many; cdr3_nt: TGTGCCAGTAGTATAGGAGTCCTCCAGTACTTC; cdr3_aa: CASSIGVLQYF
v_call: TRBV2; d_call: -; j_call: TRBJ1-2; clone_size: -; cdr3_nt: TGTGCCAGCATCTGGGACACCTCAGGTGGCTATGGCTACACCTTC; cdr3_aa: CASIWDTSGGYGYTF
v_call: TRBV30; d_call: -; j_call: TRBJ2-3; clone_size: -; cdr3_nt: TGTGCCTGGGAAACCTGGGGAAGGGGGGCAGATACGCAGTATTTT; cdr3_aa: CAWETWGRGADTQYF
v_call: TRBV4-1; d_call: -; j_call: TRBJ1-4; clone_size: many; cdr3_nt: TGCGCCAGCAGCCAAGATGGTCGCCAGGGCCTTGCAACTAATGAAAAACTGTTTTTT; cdr3_aa: CASSQDGRQGLATNEKLFF
v_call: TRBV6-6; d_call: TRBD2; j_call: TRBJ2-2; clone_size: -; cdr3_nt: TGTGCCAGCAGACTAGCGGGAGCGGCCGGGGAGCTGTTTTTT; cdr3_aa: CASRLAGAAGELFF
v_call: TRBV30; d_call: -; j_call: TRBJ1-6; clone_size: -; cdr3_nt: TGTGCCTGGAGTGGACAAATGGGCAATTCACCCCTCCACTTT; cdr3_aa: CAWSGQMGNSPLHF
v_call: TRBV5-1; d_call: TRBD2; j_call: TRBJ2-3; clone_size: -; cdr3_nt: TGCGCCAGCAGCTTCCCTGGGACTAGCCCCAATACGCAGTATTTT; cdr3_aa: CASSFPGTSPNTQYF
v_call: TRBV5-8; d_call: -; j_call: TRBJ2-7; clone_size: -; cdr3_nt: TGTGCCAGCAGCCAAGAAGGAGATGTATCCTACGAGCAGTACTTC; cdr3_aa: CASSQEGDVSYEQYF
v_call: TRBV5-1; d_call: -; j_call: TRBJ2-7; clone_size: once; cdr3_nt: TGCGCCAGCAGCGTGGCGGGCAACTACGAGCAGTACTTC; cdr3_aa: CASSVAGNYEQYF
v_call: TRBV7-8; d_call: -; j_call: TRBJ2-5; clone_size: -; cdr3_nt: TGTGCCAGCAGCACCGGACGGCAAGAGACCCAGTACTTC; cdr3_aa: CASSTGRQETQYF
v_call: TRBV19; d_call: -; j_call: TRBJ2-2; clone_size: -; cdr3_nt: TGTGCCAGTAGATTTGACAATTCCGGGGAGCTGTTTTTT; cdr3_aa: CASRFDNSGELFF
v_call: TRBV28; d_call: -; j_call: TRBJ2-7; clone_size: -; cdr3_nt: TGTGCCAGCAGCCGCCAGGGGGGCGGCCCCGAGCAGTACTTC; cdr3_aa: CASSRQGGGPEQYF
v_call: TRBV19; d_call: TRBD1; j_call: TRBJ1-5; clone_size: once; cdr3_nt: TGTGCCAGTAGTATCTACAGGGGGCGCCTCGACAGTAATCAGCCCCAGCATTTT; cdr3_aa: CASSIYRGRLDSNQPQHF
v_call: TRBV11-3; d_call: TRBD2; j_call: TRBJ2-1; clone_size: once; cdr3_nt: TGTGCCAGCAGCTCCGGGACTAGCGGGACGAGGGGATCCTACAATGAGCAGTTCTTC; cdr3_aa: CASSSGTSGTRGSYNEQFF
v_call: TRBV4-2; d_call: TRBD1; j_call: TRBJ1-2; clone_size: few; cdr3_nt: TGTGCCAGCAGACAGGGGTGGGATTTCTACACCTTC; cdr3_aa: CASRQGWDFYTF
v_call: TRBV5-4; d_call: -; j_call: TRBJ1-2; clone_size: -; cdr3_nt: TGTGCCAGCAGCTTGGGCGAGGGGACTGGCAGAGGCTACACCTTC; cdr3_aa: CASSLGEGTGRGYTF
v_call: TRBV2; d_call: -; j_call: TRBJ1-5; clone_size: many; cdr3_nt: TGTGCCAGCACCGCCATGTCCTACAATCAGCCCCAGCATTTT; cdr3_aa: CASTAMSYNQPQHF
v_call: TRBV5-1; d_call: -; j_call: TRBJ1-2; clone_size: -; cdr3_nt: TGCGCCAGCAGCGGATCCCAGGACATCAGAAATGGCTACACCTTC; cdr3_aa: CASSGSQDIRNGYTF
v_call: TRBV30; d_call: -; j_call: TRBJ1-2; clone_size: -; cdr3_nt: TGTGCCTGGTCTCGGGACTATGGCTACACCTTC; cdr3_aa: CAWSRDYGYTF
v_call: TRBV4-2; d_call: -; j_call: TRBJ1-1; clone_size: -; cdr3_nt: TGTGCCAGCAGCCAGCCGGAGCGGAAGGGCTTCACTGAAGCTTTCTTT; cdr3_aa: CASSQPERKGFTEAFF
v_call: TRBV9; d_call: TRBD2; j_call: TRBJ2-1; clone_size: -; cdr3_nt: TGTGCCAGCACAAGCGGGAGGTACAATGAGCAGTTCTTC; cdr3_aa: CASTSGRYNEQFF
v_call: TRBV7-2; d_call: -; j_call: TRBJ1-2; clone_size: -; cdr3_nt: TGTGCCAGCAGCTTACAGTGGTGGGGGGATGGCTACACCTTC; cdr3_aa: CASSLQWWGDGYTF
v_call: TRBV5-4; d_call: -; j_call: TRBJ2-1; clone_size: -; cdr3_nt: TGTGCCAGCATGCTTCGGGACAACGGGCGCAATGAGCAGTTCTTC; cdr3_aa: CASMLRDNGRNEQFF
v_call: TRBV7-8; d_call: -; j_call: TRBJ2-2; clone_size: -; cdr3_nt: TGTGCCAGCAGCCCGCGACGCGCGGGAAACACCGGGGAGCTGTTTTTT; cdr3_aa: CASSPRRAGNTGELFF
v_call: TRBV21-1; d_call: -; j_call: TRBJ2-3; clone_size: -; cdr3_nt: TGTGCCAGCAGTCGGACGGAGCAGTGGAGGGATACGCAGTATTTT; cdr3_aa: CASSRTEQWRDTQYF
v_call: TRBV7-8; d_call: -; j_call: TRBJ1-1; clone_size: -; cdr3_nt: TGTGCCAGCAGCCGAGACTCAGGGGCGGGCACTGAAGCTTTCTTT; cdr3_aa: CASSRDSGAGTEAFF
v_call: TRBV6-1; d_call: TRBD2; j_call: TRBJ2-7; clone_size: -; cdr3_nt: TGTGCCAGCAGTTCGGGACTAGCGGATTACGAGCAGTACTTC; cdr3_aa: CASSSGLADYEQYF
v_call: TRBV11-2; d_call: TRBD1; j_call: TRBJ1-3; clone_size: -; cdr3_nt: TGTGCCAGCAGCACTTACAGGGGAACCTCTGGAAACACCATATATTTT; cdr3_aa: CASSTYRGTSGNTIYF
v_call: TRBV10-3; d_call: -; j_call: TRBJ1-5; clone_size: few; cdr3_nt: TGTGCCATCAGTGAGTCGACGGTAGGCAATCAGCCCCAGCATTTT; cdr3_aa: CAISESTVGNQPQHF
v_call: TRBV28; d_call: -; j_call: TRBJ1-2; clone_size: -; cdr3_nt: TGTGCCAGCAGTTTGGAAAACACTTATAACTATGGCTACACCTTC; cdr3_aa: CASSLENTYNYGYTF
v_call: TRBV30; d_call: -; j_call: TRBJ2-3; clone_size: -; cdr3_nt: TGTGCCTGGAAATTCAGGACAAGCACAGATACGCAGTATTTT; cdr3_aa: CAWKFRTSTDTQYF
v_call: TRBV6-6; d_call: -; j_call: TRBJ2-3; clone_size: -; cdr3_nt: TGTGCCAGCAGTTACTCGATGCAGGGCACAGATACGCAGTATTTT; cdr3_aa: CASSYSMQGTDTQYF
v_call: TRBV28; d_call: -; j_call: TRBJ2-7; clone_size: -; cdr3_nt: TGTGCCAGCAGTTTCGGGGGGCCCTACGAGCAGTACTTC; cdr3_aa: CASSFGGPYEQYF
v_call: TRBV6-1; d_call: -; j_call: TRBJ2-1; clone_size: many; cdr3_nt: TGTGCCAGCAGTCTCCGTTTGGATGAGCAGTTCTTC; cdr3_aa: CASSLRLDEQFF
v_call: TRBV5-1; d_call: -; j_call: TRBJ2-7; clone_size: -; cdr3_nt: TGCGCCAGCAGCTTGTTGGGGGGCAGGGCCTACGAGCAGTACTTC; cdr3_aa: CASSLLGGRAYEQYF
v_call: TRBV7-9; d_call: -; j_call: TRBJ1-2; clone_size: -; cdr3_nt: TGTGCCAGCAGCTTTTGGGGCGCCTCAACGGGTTCTAACTATGGCTACACCTTC; cdr3_aa: CASSFWGASTGSNYGYTF
v_call: TRBV5-4; d_call: -; j_call: TRBJ2-7; clone_size: -; cdr3_nt: TGTGCCAGCAGCCGCCCTGGGGAAGAGCGGTACTTC; cdr3_aa: CASSRPGEERYF
v_call: TRBV7-2; d_call: -; j_call: TRBJ2-3; clone_size: -; cdr3_nt: TGTGCCAGCAGCTTAGGGGGAGGACGAGATACGCAGTATTTT; cdr3_aa: CASSLGGGRDTQYF
v_call: TRBV29-1; d_call: TRBD1; j_call: TRBJ2-2; clone_size: few; cdr3_nt: TGCAGCGTTAGGGGACAGTCGAACACCGGGGAGCTGTTTTTT; cdr3_aa: CSVRGQSNTGELFF
v_call: TRBV7-2; d_call: TRBD2; j_call: TRBJ2-1; clone_size: -; cdr3_nt: TGTGCCAGCAGCTTAGCGGGACTAGCGGGAGACGATGAGCAGTTCTTC; cdr3_aa: CASSLAGLAGDDEQFF
v_call: TRBV11-2; d_call: -; j_call: TRBJ2-3; clone_size: -; cdr3_nt: TGTGCCAGCAGCTTAGACACCACAGATACGCAGTATTTT; cdr3_aa: CASSLDTTDTQYF
v_call: TRBV5-4; d_call: -; j_call: TRBJ1-2; clone_size: many; cdr3_nt: TGTGCCAGCAGCTTTGGGGGGGTCCCTCTTGACTATGGCTACACCTTC; cdr3_aa: CASSFGGVPLDYGYTF
v_call: TRBV7-9; d_call: TRBD2; j_call: TRBJ2-3; clone_size: few; cdr3_nt: TGTGCCAGCAGCTCAGTTAGCGGGGCTCACACAGATACGCAGTATTTT; cdr3_aa: CASSSVSGAHTDTQYF